These T cell receptor beta chains were read from a single sample in a study of blood T cell repertoires in COVID-19. The table came from immunoSEQ multiplex PCR; TCRdb's copy has only in-frame clones and leaves some out. The profile shows around 250,000 clones, roughly 88% of them singletons. The sample was peripheral blood. Receptors originate from a woman aged 30 to 39 with active or convalescent COVID-19. The CDR3 runs from the conserved cysteine through the conserved F or W. The D gene is left open where the match is weak. Only some rows state a clone size, as once, few, many or a class for expanded clones.

clone_size,v_call,j_call,d_call,cdr3_nt,cdr3_aa
.,TRBV28,TRBJ2-5,TRBD2,TGTGCCAGCACCTCAGGAGCGGGAAGGGAGACCCAGTACTTC,CASTSGAGRETQYF
.,TRBV5-1,TRBJ2-5,TRBD2,TGCGCCAGCAGCTTGAGTCCAGCGGGGGGGCAAGAGACCCAGTACTTC,CASSLSPAGGQETQYF
.,TRBV19,TRBJ1-2,.,TGTGCCAGTAGGGGCGGGAACTATGGCTACACCTTC,CASRGGNYGYTF
.,TRBV2,TRBJ1-2,TRBD1,TGTGCCAGCTGTTATGGACAGGGGGAATATGGCTACACCTTC,CASCYGQGEYGYTF
.,TRBV19,TRBJ1-5,TRBD1,TGTGCCAGTAGCAGACAGGGTGGCAATCAGCCCCAGCATTTT,CASSRQGGNQPQHF
.,TRBV14,TRBJ1-2,.,TGTGCCAGCAGCCCTACAGGGTTTGGCTACACCTTC,CASSPTGFGYTF
.,TRBV4-3,TRBJ1-5,.,TGCGCCAGCAGCCAATCCTACAGGGCTAGCAATCAGCCCCAGCATTTT,CASSQSYRASNQPQHF
.,TRBV12-3/TRBV12-4,TRBJ1-1,.,TGTGCCAGCAGTTTACATGAGTTTGAAGCTTTCTTT,CASSLHEFEAFF
once,TRBV2,TRBJ2-2,TRBD1,TGTGCCAGCAGGACTACAGGGGGCTCCACCGGGGAGCTGTTTTTT,CASRTTGGSTGELFF
.,TRBV21-1,TRBJ1-1,.,TGTGCCAGCAGCAAAGCGCTTACGGGGTGCACTGAAGCTTTCTTT,CASSKALTGCTEAFF
once,TRBV7-2,TRBJ1-3,TRBD1,TGTGCCAGCAGCCAGGGGGCGCTTGGAAACACCATATATTTT,CASSQGALGNTIYF
.,TRBV6-5,TRBJ1-5,.,TGTGCCCTCCGGATTGGTGGAGCCGGAGGTCAGCCCCAGCATTTT,CALRIGGAGGQPQHF
few,TRBV19,TRBJ2-2,TRBD2,TGTGCCAGTAGTATAGATCGAGGTAGCGGGGGCCATAACACCGGGGAGCTGTTTTTT,CASSIDRGSGGHNTGELFF
few,TRBV6-2/TRBV6-3,TRBJ1-2,TRBD1,TGTGCCAGCAGTGGAGGACAGGGGGTTGGAGGCTACACCTTC,CASSGGQGVGGYTF
.,TRBV10-3,TRBJ2-7,.,TGTGCCATCAGTGGGGGTACAGGATCTACGTACGAGCAGTACTTC,CAISGGTGSTYEQYF
.,TRBV12-3/TRBV12-4,TRBJ2-2,.,TGTGCCAGCAGGGAGGTGGTGACCGGGGAGCTGTTTTTT,CASREVVTGELFF
.,TRBV4-3,TRBJ2-7,TRBD2,TGCGCCAGCAGCCAAGATGCGGGGGGGAGGGCTGAGTACGAGCAGTACTTC,CASSQDAGGRAEYEQYF
.,TRBV9,TRBJ2-2,.,TGTGCCAGCACAAGTGGGGGCCTCGGCGCCGGGGAGCTGTTTTTT,CASTSGGLGAGELFF
.,TRBV5-1,TRBJ1-1,.,TGCGCCAGCAGCTTGGTGAAGGGGGAGACTGAAGCTTTCTTT,CASSLVKGETEAFF
.,TRBV19,TRBJ2-7,.,TGTGCCAGTAGCTCCGGGGGGGACAGCTCCTACGAGCAGTACTTC,CASSSGGDSSYEQYF
.,TRBV28,TRBJ1-6,.,TGTGCCAGCAGTTTAACCAGGGCGCCTAATTCACCCCTCCACTTT,CASSLTRAPNSPLHF
.,TRBV6-4,TRBJ2-3,TRBD2,TGTGCCAGCAGGATCGCCCCGACTAGCGGGAACACAGATACGCAGTATTTT,CASRIAPTSGNTDTQYF
.,TRBV7-2,TRBJ1-4,TRBD1,TGTGCCAGCAGAAAGGACAGGGGGCAATCAAATGAAAAACTGTTTTTT,CASRKDRGQSNEKLFF
.,TRBV6-5,TRBJ1-2,.,TGTGCCAGCAGGTTAGGTCGCGTCGGGGGCTACACCTTC,CASRLGRVGGYTF
.,TRBV24-1,TRBJ1-3,TRBD1,TGTGCCACCAGTGATTCCAGGGGGCCAGGAAACACCATATATTTT,CATSDSRGPGNTIYF
.,TRBV6-2/TRBV6-3,TRBJ2-7,.,TGTGCCAGCAGTTACCCCGCCTACGAGCAGTACTTC,CASSYPAYEQYF
few,TRBV9,TRBJ2-1,TRBD2,TGTGCCAGCAGCCTTATTACTAGCGGGGGCCGCAATGAGCAGTTCTTC,CASSLITSGGRNEQFF
.,TRBV3-1/TRBV3-2,TRBJ1-1,.,TGTGCCAGCAGCCACCCAGGGAGGCAGACTGAAGCTTTCTTT,CASSHPGRQTEAFF
.,TRBV2,TRBJ2-7,TRBD1,TGTGCCAGCAAAGGGACAGGGGGTAGGTACGAGCAGTACTTC,CASKGTGGRYEQYF
once,TRBV30,TRBJ1-1,.,TGTGCCTGGAGTGTAGGGGGGAACACTGAAGCTTTCTTT,CAWSVGGNTEAFF
.,TRBV7-2,TRBJ1-4,.,TGTGCCAGCAGCTTAGCGGGGGCAGCAACTAATGAAAAACTGTTTTTT,CASSLAGAATNEKLFF
.,TRBV27,TRBJ1-6,TRBD1,TGTGCCAGCGGGACAGTCTTTTCACCCCTCCACTTT,CASGTVFSPLHF
.,TRBV7-8,TRBJ2-7,.,TGTGCCAGCAGCTTCGACGAGGGTTCCCAGTTTCTCTACGAGCAGTACTTC,CASSFDEGSQFLYEQYF
.,TRBV5-8,TRBJ2-2,.,TGTGCCAGCACCCCGATCGTAAGGGGCACCGGGGAGCTGTTTTTT,CASTPIVRGTGELFF
.,TRBV30,TRBJ2-1,.,TGTGCCTACTCGAGGAATGAGCAGTTCTTC,CAYSRNEQFF
.,TRBV6-7,TRBJ2-3,TRBD1,TGTGCCAGCAGTCGGGACAGGGGGACGGGTGCTACAGATACGCAGTATTTT,CASSRDRGTGATDTQYF
.,TRBV7-2,TRBJ2-7,TRBD2,TGTGCCAGCAGCTTAAGTTCCGGGGGGTCCTACGAGCAGTACTTC,CASSLSSGGSYEQYF
.,TRBV3-1/TRBV3-2,TRBJ1-1,.,TGTGCCAGCAGCGCAGGGGAAACTGAAGCTTTCTTT,CASSAGETEAFF
.,TRBV7-2,TRBJ1-2,TRBD1,TGTGCCAGCAGCCCCGGGACAGGGAGCATGAACTATGGCTACACCTTC,CASSPGTGSMNYGYTF
.,TRBV19,TRBJ2-2,TRBD1,TGTGCCAGTAGTATAAACAGGGGCCCCGCGAACACCGGGGAGCTGTTTTTT,CASSINRGPANTGELFF
.,TRBV18,TRBJ2-4,TRBD2,TGTGCCAGCTCAACTAGCGGGGGAAACATTCAGTACTTC,CASSTSGGNIQYF
once,TRBV4-1,TRBJ2-5,.,TGCGCCAGCAGCCAGATAGACTTTCAAGAGACCCAGTACTTC,CASSQIDFQETQYF
.,TRBV6-5,TRBJ2-3,.,TGTGCCAGCAGTTACTCGGATGGGGAGACAGATACGCAGTATTTT,CASSYSDGETDTQYF
.,TRBV6-2/TRBV6-3,TRBJ2-1,TRBD2,TGTGCCAGCAGTTACTCGATGGGTAGCGGGGGGAATGAGCAGTTCTTC,CASSYSMGSGGNEQFF
.,TRBV6-1,TRBJ1-2,.,TGTGCCAGCAGTGAAGGGCAGGGAGGTGGCTACACCTTC,CASSEGQGGGYTF
.,TRBV10-3,TRBJ1-6,.,TGTGCCATCCGGAATGATGCGGGGTTAGGTTCACCCCTCCACTTT,CAIRNDAGLGSPLHF
.,TRBV28,TRBJ2-1,TRBD1,TGTGCCAGCAACCATAGGGACAGGGGCATTTACAATGAGCAGTTCTTC,CASNHRDRGIYNEQFF
once,TRBV27,TRBJ1-1,TRBD1,TGTGCCAGCAGTCCCGGGACAGGGGGCAACACTGAAGCTTTCTTT,CASSPGTGGNTEAFF
.,TRBV6-6,TRBJ1-5,.,TGTGCCAGCAGCATCGTCGGGGGGACGGGGCAGCCCCAGCATTTT,CASSIVGGTGQPQHF
.,TRBV5-1,TRBJ2-3,.,TGCGCCAGCAGCTTGCAGGGGAGCACAGATACGCAGTATTTT,CASSLQGSTDTQYF
.,TRBV19,TRBJ1-6,.,TGTGGAATTCAAGGCAGGGAAAATTCACCCCTCCACTTT,CGIQGRENSPLHF
.,TRBV5-1,TRBJ2-1,.,TGCGCCAGCAGCTTGGCGGGGGGACAGGACAATGAGCAGTTCTTC,CASSLAGGQDNEQFF
.,TRBV5-4,TRBJ1-2,TRBD1,TGTGCCAGCAGCAACCGACAGGGGGCTAACTATGGCTACACCTTC,CASSNRQGANYGYTF
.,TRBV30,TRBJ2-5,TRBD2,TGTGCCTGGAGTCTTCTAGCGGGGGAGTTGGAGACCCAGTACTTC,CAWSLLAGELETQYF
.,TRBV27,TRBJ1-1,.,TGTGCCAGCAGTTTAGGGGGCTTCACTGAAGCTTTCTTT,CASSLGGFTEAFF
.,TRBV6-5,TRBJ1-3,.,TGTGCCAGCAGCCTAACAGGGCTCTCTGGAAACACCATATATTTT,CASSLTGLSGNTIYF
.,TRBV4-3,TRBJ2-1,.,TGCGCCAGCAGCCGAGAACGTTACAGCGGGAATGAGCAGTTCTTC,CASSRERYSGNEQFF
few,TRBV5-1,TRBJ2-7,.,TGCGCCAGCAGCTTGGAATCATCAACCGGGGAGCAGTACTTC,CASSLESSTGEQYF
once,TRBV6-2/TRBV6-3,TRBJ1-6,.,TGTGCCAGCAGTTACGGCCGACAGGATTCACCCCTCCACTTT,CASSYGRQDSPLHF
once,TRBV7-7,TRBJ1-1,.,TGTGCTAGCAGCTTATCCGGGGACACTGAAGCTTTCTTT,CASSLSGDTEAFF